Listed here are 25 T cell receptor beta chains from one sample, sequenced in a study of graft-versus-host responses after intestinal transplantation. Antigen specificity for these receptors is unknown. TCRdb keeps only in-frame clones here, not all; method: immunoSEQ multiplex PCR. The sample includes tens of thousands of clones, roughly 92% of them seen just once. Sequencing was performed on unstimulated CD4+ T cells sorted from spleen or lymph node cells, taken before intestinal transplant. Every receptor here comes from a human donor who received an intestinal transplant.

This clone was seen just once. This rearrangement joins TRBV6-1 to TRBJ1-2, with D unclear. Germline V gene data show CDR1 as MNHNS and CDR2 as SASEGT. The CDR3 runs 13 residues. V shed 2 bases and J shed 4 bases, with 8 bases lying between them. The CDR3 region is CASSETVGYGYTF. CDR3 bases: TGTGCCAGCAGTGAAACCGTCGGCTATGGCTACACCTTC.

In this sample, this clone turned up once. This chain uses TRBV11-3 with TRBJ2-1; a weak D match, TRBD1 (5 bases). The germline CDR1 and CDR2 sequences are SGHNT and YENEEA. Trimming removed 1 base from V and 6 bases from J, with 10 bases in between. This CDR3 has 14 residues. The CDR3 protein is CASSLAERGNEQFF. DNA for the CDR3: TGTGCCAGCAGCTTAGCAGAAAGGGGCAATGAGCAGTTCTTC.

This clone was picked up a small number of times. The V gene is TRBV6-5, the J gene TRBJ1-1; D is undetermined. Germline V gives CDR1 MNHEY, CDR2 SVGAGI. The V end lost 0 bases, the J end lost 0 bases, and 8 bases lay between the germline ends. CDR3 size: 15 residues. CDR3 in DNA: TGTGCCAGCAGTTACTCAAGGAGCTTGAACACTGAAGCTTTCTTT. Amino acids: CASSYSRSLNTEAFF.

The chain combines TRBV5-5 with TRBJ1-5; 9 bases fit TRBD1. Germline V gene lookup returns CDR1 SGHKS and CDR2 YYEKEE (reference sequence). The CDR3 contains 14 residues. The V segment lost 4 bases and the J segment 6 bases; nucleotides outside the gene matches: 5. CDR3 DNA: TGTGCCAGCAGCCCGGACAGGGGAGGTCAGCCCCAGCATTTT. It yields the protein CASSPDRGGQPQHF.

This clone was seen once. This sequence joins TRBV19 and TRBJ2-3, with TRBD2 identical over 10 bases. The CDR3 runs to 16 residues. The germline gives CDR1 LNHDA, CDR2 SQIVND (reference sequence). V was clipped by 4 bases and J by 0 bases; unmatched bases: 4. The CDR3 spells CASSTGLAASTDTQYF. The DNA for the CDR3 is TGTGCCAGTAGTACCGGACTAGCGGCTAGCACAGATACGCAGTATTTT.

This chain joins TRBV6-6 and TRBJ1-4, with D unclear. V was cut by 7 bases and J by 7 bases, with 19 bases left in between. The germline gives CDR1 MNHNY, CDR2 SVGAGI (reference sequence). The length of the CDR3 is 15 residues. The CDR3 loop is CASIRTPYTSEKLFF. CDR3 coding DNA: TGTGCCAGCATCAGGACGCCGTATACGAGTGAAAAACTGTTTTTT.

This clone appeared a single time. The genes are TRBV13 and TRBJ2-2; perhaps TRBD2 as D (6 bases). Germline V gene lookup returns CDR1 PRHDT and CDR2 FYEKMQ (reference sequence). The CDR3 length is 16 residues. V was pared by 5 bases and J by 6 bases, with 19 bases between. The CDR3 DNA reads TGTGCCAGCAGCATGACTAGGTTCGCCCTGCCCGGGGAGCTGTTTTTT. The encoded protein is CASSMTRFALPGELFF.

The chain uses TRBV5-1 and TRBJ2-7; D is possibly TRBD1 or TRBD2 (5 bases each). V was pared by 1 base and J by 2 bases, with 13 bases between. The germline gives CDR1 SGHRS, CDR2 YFSETQ. The CDR3 runs to 15 residues. The chain's CDR3 is CASSLRSGQTYEQYF. The CDR3 bases are TGCGCCAGCAGCTTGAGGTCGGGGCAGACCTACGAGCAGTACTTC.

This chain joins TRBV5-1 and TRBJ1-2; D remains ambiguous. The V end was cut by 3 bases, the J end by 4 bases, with 19 bases between. This CDR3 is built from 16 residues. Germline V gives CDR1 SGHRS, CDR2 YFSETQ. The CDR3 region has the DNA TGCGCCAGCAGCTCGACCGGGAGAAGGACGGGCTATGGCTACACCTTC. Encoded protein: CASSSTGRRTGYGYTF. The full variable domain, rest sourced from reference TRBV5-1 and TRBJ1-2, is KAGVTQTPRYLIKTRGQQVTLSCSPISGHRSVSWYQQTPGQGLQFLFEYFSETQRNKGNFPGRFSGRQFSNSRSEMNVSTLELGDSALYLCASSSTGRRTGYGYTFGSGTRLTVV.

This chain uses TRBV5-1 with TRBJ2-3; D is perhaps TRBD1 (5 bases). The CDR3 loop spans 13 amino acids. Germline CDR1 is SGHRS and CDR2 is YFSETQ. Between the trimmed V and J ends, which lost 0 bases and 10 bases, there was a span of 12 bases. CDR3 region: CASSLAAQGPQYF. CDR3 coding DNA: TGCGCCAGCAGCTTGGCAGCCCAGGGCCCGCAGTATTTT. Looking up the rest from reference TRBV5-1 and TRBJ2-3 gives the full variable domain: KAGVTQTPRYLIKTRGQQVTLSCSPISGHRSVSWYQQTPGQGLQFLFEYFSETQRNKGNFPGRFSGRQFSNSRSEMNVSTLELGDSALYLCASSLAAQGPQYFGPGTRLTVL.

The chain joins TRBV11-2 to TRBJ2-3; D unclear. Germline CDR1 reads SGHAT; CDR2 reads FQNNGV. This CDR3 spans 14 amino acids. The ends were cut back, 1 base at V and 3 bases at J, with 8 bases in the middle. CDR3 sequence reads: CASSLVILTDTQYF. The CDR3 DNA sequence: TGTGCCAGCAGCTTAGTTATTCTTACAGATACGCAGTATTTT.

The chain is built from TRBV9 and TRBJ1-1, with D perhaps matching TRBD1 (5 bases). The V end was cut by 7 bases, the J end by 1 base, with 5 bases between. The germline V gene has CDR1 SGDLS and CDR2 YYNGEE. The CDR3 spans 11 residues. The CDR3 reads CASGGNTEAFF. The CDR3, as DNA: TGTGCCAGCGGGGGGAACACTGAAGCTTTCTTT.

The rearrangement uses TRBV2 and TRBJ1-6, with D uncertain. CDR3 length: 14 amino acids. Germline CDR1 SNHLY, CDR2 FYNNEI. V was clipped by 2 bases and J by 5 bases, with 7 bases between them. CDR3 coding DNA: TGTGCCAGCAGTGAACGGGTAGATAATTCACCCCTCCACTTT. Translating it yields CASSERVDNSPLHF.

The chain is built from TRBV28 and TRBJ2-7, with 7 nucleotides matching TRBD2. This CDR3 comprises 14 residues. With 8 bases clipped from V and 3 bases from J, the junction kept 10 bases outside the gene matches. Germline V gene data show CDR1 as MDHEN and CDR2 as SYDVKM. The CDR3 protein is CASGGGGRYYEQYF. Here the CDR3 DNA reads TGTGCCAGCGGCGGGGGAGGACGATACTACGAGCAGTACTTC.

The rearrangement links TRBV6-5 to TRBJ2-7; TRBD1 matches 7 bases. CDR3 size: 12 residues. V was pared by 6 bases and J by 4 bases, with 3 bases of the junction left unmatched. In germline, CDR1 is MNHEY, CDR2 SVGAGI. The CDR3 loop is CASRRTGYEQYF. CDR3 coding DNA: TGTGCCAGCAGGCGGACAGGTTACGAGCAGTACTTC.

The genes are TRBV28 and TRBJ1-2, with no clear D. This CDR3 comprises 15 residues. V was shortened by 2 bases and J by 6 bases, with 16 bases between the two germline ends. Germline V lookup: CDR1 MDHEN, CDR2 SYDVKM. The CDR3 region is CASSLQGGFGNGYTF. CDR3 DNA: TGTGCCAGCAGTTTACAAGGTGGATTCGGTAATGGCTACACCTTC.

The J gene is TRBJ2-7, the V gene TRBV6-5; 9 nucleotides match TRBD1. CDR3 length: 12 residues. Germline values: CDR1 MNHEY, CDR2 SVGAGI. The V segment lost 6 bases and the J segment 3 bases; nucleotides outside the gene matches: 0. CDR3 nucleotides: TGTGCCAGCAGGACAGGGGGCTACGAGCAGTACTTC. It codes for CASRTGGYEQYF.

CDR3 in amino acids: CASSLPTGRSTEAFF. CDR3 bases: TGTGCCAGCTCACTTCCCACGGGTAGGAGCACTGAAGCTTTCTTT. The J gene is TRBJ1-1, the V gene TRBV18; D is ambiguous. The V gene lost 4 bases and the J gene lost 4 bases, with 16 bases spanning the gap. The CDR3 extends over 15 amino acids. Germline V gene lookup returns CDR1 KGHSH and CDR2 LQKENI.

This rearrangement joins TRBV9 to TRBJ1-1, with D maybe TRBD1 (5 bases). Deletions cut 0 bases from V and 0 bases from J, with 6 bases between. Germline V gene data show CDR1 as SGDLS and CDR2 as YYNGEE. The CDR3 length is 14 residues. The CDR3: CASSVDRLNTEAFF. The CDR3 DNA follows: TGTGCCAGCAGCGTAGACAGGTTGAACACTGAAGCTTTCTTT.

The chain is built from TRBV4-1 and TRBJ2-1; D not certain. Per the germline V gene, CDR1 is MGHRA and CDR2 is YSYEKL. V dropped 3 bases and J dropped 6 bases, with 18 bases sitting between them. The CDR3 runs 16 residues. The CDR3 coding sequence is TGCGCCAGCAGCCACGTTCCAGGCAGTGGGGTCAATGAGCAGTTCTTC. The encoded protein is CASSHVPGSGVNEQFF.

This clone was seen once. The chain has TRBV6-4 and TRBJ2-1; 7 bases fit TRBD2. This CDR3 is 15 amino acids long. Looked up from germline, CDR1 is MRHNA and CDR2 is SNTAGT. V lost 2 bases, J lost 3 bases, and 4 bases stayed unmatched. The CDR3 DNA is TGTGCCAGCAGTGACGAGCGGGGAGGCTACAATGAGCAGTTCTTC. Amino acid sequence: CASSDERGGYNEQFF.

This chain connects TRBV6-5 to TRBJ1-5, with D possibly being TRBD1 (6 bases). V was trimmed by 4 bases and J by 5 bases, leaving 6 bases between them. This CDR3 contains 12 residues. Germline V gene sequence: CDR1 MNHEY, CDR2 SVGAGI. In nucleotides, the CDR3 is TGTGCCAGCAGTTCAGGGGATCAGCCCCAGCATTTT. This gives the protein CASSSGDQPQHF.

V gene TRBV6-5 combines with J gene TRBJ2-5; D may be TRBD2 (6 bases). V was clipped by 2 bases and J by 5 bases, with 9 bases between them. This CDR3 has 13 amino acids. The germline V gene encodes CDR1 MNHEY and CDR2 SVGAGI. CDR3 sequence reads: CASSYDRGETQYF. CDR3 DNA: TGTGCCAGCAGTTACGATCGGGGGGAGACCCAGTACTTC.

This clone showed up just once. The V call is TRBV5-1, the J call TRBJ1-4, with D perhaps TRBD1 (6 bases). From germline, CDR1 is SGHRS and CDR2 YFSETQ. The CDR3 totals 14 residues. V was shortened by 4 bases and J by 4 bases, with 11 bases between the two germline ends. The CDR3 loop reads CASSVGQFNEKLFF. The CDR3 DNA is TGCGCCAGCAGCGTTGGACAGTTTAATGAAAAACTGTTTTTT.

The chain joins TRBV25-1 to TRBJ1-6; 8 bases agree with TRBD1. The V and J ends lost 3 bases and 14 bases, in that order; junction bases with no gene match: 9. The germline CDR1 and CDR2 sequences are MGHDK and SYGVNS. The CDR3 has 14 residues. The CDR3 protein is CASSDGQGARALHF. CDR3 in DNA: TGTGCCAGCAGTGATGGCCAGGGGGCTCGCGCCCTCCACTTT.